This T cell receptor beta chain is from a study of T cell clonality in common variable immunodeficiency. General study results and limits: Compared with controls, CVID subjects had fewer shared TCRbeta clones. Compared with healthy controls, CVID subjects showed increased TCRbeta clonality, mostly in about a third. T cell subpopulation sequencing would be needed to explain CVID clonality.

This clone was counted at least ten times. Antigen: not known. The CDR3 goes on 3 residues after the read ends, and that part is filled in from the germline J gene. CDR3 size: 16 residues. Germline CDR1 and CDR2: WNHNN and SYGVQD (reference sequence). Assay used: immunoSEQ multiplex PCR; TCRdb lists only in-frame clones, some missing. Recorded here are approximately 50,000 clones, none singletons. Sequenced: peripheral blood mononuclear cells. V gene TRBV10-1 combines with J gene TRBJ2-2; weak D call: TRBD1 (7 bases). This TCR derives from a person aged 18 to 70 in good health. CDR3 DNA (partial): TGCGCCAGCAGTACCCTTAGACAGGGACTTAATGAAAAG. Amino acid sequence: CASSTLRQGLNEK. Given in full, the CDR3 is CASSTLRQGLNEKLFF.